The T cell receptor beta chain under discussion was sequenced for a study of T-cell reconstitution after alpha-beta-depleted transplantation in children. General observations from the study: Newly made T cells mostly supplied T-cell counts and diversity one year after transplant. There were reportedly several hundred expanded graft clones from which alpha-beta T cells came about two months after transplant. It was surviving recipient T cells and thymic progenitors that gave some patients high TCRbeta diversity at day 60.

This clonotype came up a few times. Its antigen is still unknown. This CDR3 has 16 residues. Between the trimmed V and J ends, which lost 2 bases and 1 base, there was a span of 13 bases. Germline V gives CDR1 LGHDT, CDR2 YNNKEL (reference sequence). TCRbeta library construction was performed incorporating unique molecular identifiers. One entry per CDR3 protein results from TCRdb running MiXCR on the PCR reads. The sample carries 200,000 to 300,000 distinct CDR3 sequences, 20% to 30% recorded once. This TCR derives from a girl under 10 years old with Fanconi anemia, due to receive a stem cell transplant. The V and J genes are TRBV3-1 and TRBJ2-3; possibly TRBD2 for D (5 bases). This sample comprised PBMCs, obtained before TCRalphabeta/CD19-depleted stem cell transplant. CDR3 sequence: CASSQRGSLRTDTQYF. The CDR3 nucleotides are TGTGCCAGCAGCCAACGCGGGTCCCTACGCACAGATACGCAGTATTTT.